This T cell receptor beta chain emerged from a study of shared clonotypes between healthy human individuals. Study details: Plates per donor: three CD4 naive, three CD4 memory, two CD8 naive, one CD8 memory.

As to this clone: Its antigen is not known.

Clones were read by immunoSEQ multiplex PCR, and TCRdb kept only the in-frame ones, dropping some. The sample consists of about 1.1 million clones, around three quarters of them appearing once. Overall study results and limits: Generation probability values for non-shared clonotypes were lower than those for clonotypes shared by all four donors. The naive CD4 repertoires of a few donors were compared, and approximately 5% of clonotypes were shared.

V dropped 3 bases and J dropped 7; count of bases not matched to a gene: 10. CDR1 and CDR2 (germline): SGHRS, YFSETQ. The CDR3 runs to 16 residues. The chain is built from TRBV5-1 and TRBJ2-2; 9 bases are a match to TRBD1. The receptor's source is a man aged 18 to 29 in good health. Some clones in this sample may be carry-over from other donors' samples. Sequencing used memory CD4+ T cells from PBMCs. The subset denotes: CD45RA-negative fraction. In DNA form, the CDR3 reads TGCGCCAGCAGCTCATCCGGGACAGGGTATGGCGGGGAGCTGTTTTTT. Amino acid sequence: CASSSSGTGYGGELFF.